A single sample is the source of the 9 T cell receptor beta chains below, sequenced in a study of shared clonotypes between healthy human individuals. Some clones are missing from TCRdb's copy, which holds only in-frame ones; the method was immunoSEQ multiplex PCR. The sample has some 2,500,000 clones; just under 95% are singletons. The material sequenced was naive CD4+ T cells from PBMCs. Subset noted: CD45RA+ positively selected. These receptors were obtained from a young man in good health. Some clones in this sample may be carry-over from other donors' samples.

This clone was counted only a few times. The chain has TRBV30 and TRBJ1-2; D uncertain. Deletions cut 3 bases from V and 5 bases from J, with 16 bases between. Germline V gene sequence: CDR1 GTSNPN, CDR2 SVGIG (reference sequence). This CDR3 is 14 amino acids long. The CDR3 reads CAWREDALWYGYTF. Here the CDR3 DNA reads TGTGCCTGGAGGGAGGATGCCCTTTGGTATGGCTACACCTTC. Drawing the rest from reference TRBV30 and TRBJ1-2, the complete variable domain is SQTIHQWPATLVQPVGSPLSLECTVEGTSNPNLYWYRQAAGRGLQLLFYSVGIGQISSEVPQNLSASRPQDRQFILSSKKLLLSDSGFYLCAWREDALWYGYTFGSGTRLTVV.

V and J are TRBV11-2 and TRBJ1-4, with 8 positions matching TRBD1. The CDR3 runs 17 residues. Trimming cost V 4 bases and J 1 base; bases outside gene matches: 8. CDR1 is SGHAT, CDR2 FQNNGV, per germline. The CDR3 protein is CASSSRGTGGTNEKLFF. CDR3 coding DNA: TGTGCCAGCAGCTCTAGAGGAACAGGGGGAACTAATGAAAAACTGTTTTTT.

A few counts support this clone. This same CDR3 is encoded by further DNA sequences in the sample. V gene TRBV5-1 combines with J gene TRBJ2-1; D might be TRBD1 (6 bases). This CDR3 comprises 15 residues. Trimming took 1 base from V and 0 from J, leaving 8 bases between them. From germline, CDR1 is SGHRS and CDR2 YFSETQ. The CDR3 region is CASSLTGSSYNEQFF. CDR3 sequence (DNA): TGCGCCAGCAGCTTGACAGGGAGCTCCTACAATGAGCAGTTCTTC.

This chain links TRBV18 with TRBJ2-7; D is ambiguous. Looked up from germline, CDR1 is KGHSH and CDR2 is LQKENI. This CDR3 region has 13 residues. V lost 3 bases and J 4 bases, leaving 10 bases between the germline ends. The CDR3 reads CASSPSLGYEQYF. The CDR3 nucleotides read TGTGCCAGCTCACCCTCACTGGGTTACGAGCAGTACTTC.

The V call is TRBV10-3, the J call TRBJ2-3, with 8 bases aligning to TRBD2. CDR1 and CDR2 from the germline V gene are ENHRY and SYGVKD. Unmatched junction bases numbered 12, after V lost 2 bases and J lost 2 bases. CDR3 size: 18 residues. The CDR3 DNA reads TGTGCCATCAGTGAGCCTGGGCGGAGCGGGAGCTACACAGATACGCAGTATTTT. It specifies CAISEPGRSGSYTDTQYF.

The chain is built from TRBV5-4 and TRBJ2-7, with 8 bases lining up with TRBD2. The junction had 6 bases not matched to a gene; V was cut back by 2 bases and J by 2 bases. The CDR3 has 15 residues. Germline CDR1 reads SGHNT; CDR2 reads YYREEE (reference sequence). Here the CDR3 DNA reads TGTGCCAGCAGCTTATCCGGGACTAGGGCCTACGAGCAGTACTTC. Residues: CASSLSGTRAYEQYF. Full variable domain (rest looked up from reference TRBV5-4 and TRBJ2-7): ETGVTQSPTHLIKTRGQQVTLRCSSQSGHNTVSWYQQALGQGPQFIFQYYREEENGRGNFPPRFSGLQFPNYSSELNVNALELDDSALYLCASSLSGTRAYEQYFGPGTRLTVT.

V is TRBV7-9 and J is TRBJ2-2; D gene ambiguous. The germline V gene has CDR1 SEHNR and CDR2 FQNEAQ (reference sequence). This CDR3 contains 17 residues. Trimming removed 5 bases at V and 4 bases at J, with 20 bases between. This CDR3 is CASSRSFGETVTGELFF. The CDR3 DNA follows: TGTGCCAGCAGCCGGAGTTTCGGAGAAACGGTCACCGGGGAGCTGTTTTTT.

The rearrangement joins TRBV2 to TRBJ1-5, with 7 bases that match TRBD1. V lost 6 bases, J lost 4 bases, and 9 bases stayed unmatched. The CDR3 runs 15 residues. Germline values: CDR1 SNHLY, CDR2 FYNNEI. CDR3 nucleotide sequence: TGTGCCAGCAGAACCGGGACACAGGGGAATCAGCCCCAGCATTTT. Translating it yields CASRTGTQGNQPQHF.

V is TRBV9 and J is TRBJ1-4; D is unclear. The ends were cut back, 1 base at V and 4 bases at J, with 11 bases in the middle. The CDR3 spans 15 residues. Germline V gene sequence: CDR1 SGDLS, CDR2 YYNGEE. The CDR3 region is CASSVRDYLNEKLFF. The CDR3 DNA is TGTGCCAGCAGCGTAAGGGATTACCTTAATGAAAAACTGTTTTTT.